The rows below give T cell receptor beta chains drawn from one sample of a study of cytomegalovirus exposure and HLA in healthy donors. Profiled with immunoSEQ multiplex PCR; TCRdb holds only in-frame clones, not every one. The sample lists 90,000 to 100,000 clones, 77% seen once, with roughly 8% in the top ten. The sequenced sample consisted of PBMCs. All receptors come from a female donor in good health and CMV-seronegative. Both conserved end residues are part of each CDR3. The D gene is left open where the match is weak. A row's size may be missing; if present it is once, few, many or a size class.

TRBV11-2	TRBD2	-	TRBJ2-2	TGTGCCAGCAGCTCCAACCGGGACTACATCACCGGGGAGCTGTTTTTT	CASSSNRDYITGELFF
TRBV15	TRBD1	-	TRBJ1-1	TGTGCCACCAGCAGAGATCAATGGCGACAGGGGATGAACACTGAAGCTTTCTTT	CATSRDQWRQGMNTEAFF
TRBV9	-	-	TRBJ2-2	TGTGCCAGCAGCGTACACAGTACGAACACCGGGGAGCTGTTTTTT	CASSVHSTNTGELFF
TRBV28	TRBD1	-	TRBJ2-1	TGTGCCAGCAGTCCCCGACCCGGGACAGCACCTTACAATGAGCAGTTCTTC	CASSPRPGTAPYNEQFF
TRBV7-9	-	-	TRBJ1-1	TGTGCCAGCACCCCAAATCTACAGGGAAAATTGAACACTGAAGCTTTCTTT	CASTPNLQGKLNTEAFF
TRBV6-5	-	once	TRBJ1-2	TGTGCCAGCAGTTACGGAATAGGGGCGTCTAACTATGGCTACACCTTC	CASSYGIGASNYGYTF
TRBV5-1	TRBD1	few	TRBJ2-7	TGCGCCAGCAGCTCAGACACCGGGACAGGGGTCGAGCAGTACTTC	CASSSDTGTGVEQYF
TRBV4-1	TRBD2	-	TRBJ2-7	TGCGCCAGCAGCCAACAACTAGCGGGGGGCTTTGAGCAGTACTTC	CASSQQLAGGFEQYF
TRBV6-4	TRBD2	-	TRBJ2-3	TGTGCCAGCAGTGAAGTAGCGGGGGGTCAAGATACGCAGTATTTT	CASSEVAGGQDTQYF
TRBV2	TRBD1	-	TRBJ2-7	TGTGCCGGCAGTGTGGGACAGGGCTCCTACGAGCAGTACTTC	CAGSVGQGSYEQYF
TRBV9	-	-	TRBJ2-7	TGTGCCAGCAGCGTAGGAGGCGCGATCAGCTCCTACGAGCAGTACTTC	CASSVGGAISSYEQYF
TRBV4-1	TRBD2	-	TRBJ2-3	TGCGCCAGCAGCCAAGATAAGGGAGGGACTAGCGGGGGGATCACAGATACGCAGTATTTT	CASSQDKGGTSGGITDTQYF
TRBV5-1	-	-	TRBJ2-7	TGCGCCAGCAGCTTGTCGCAGGGTTTCTTGAGGGAGCAGTACTTC	CASSLSQGFLREQYF
TRBV7-4	-	once	TRBJ2-7	TGTCCTGAGGGGGGGTTTTATAGCGAGCAGTACTTC	CPEGGFYSEQYF
TRBV7-2	TRBD2	-	TRBJ2-7	TGTGCCAGCAGCTTAGTCGGGACTAGCTCCTACGAGCAGTACTTC	CASSLVGTSSYEQYF
TRBV14	TRBD1	-	TRBJ2-7	TGTGCCAGCAGCCAAGTGTACAGGGGAACCTACGAGCAGTACTTC	CASSQVYRGTYEQYF
TRBV6-1	-	-	TRBJ1-2	TGTGCCAGCAGTCCCGAGGTCGGCTACACCTTC	CASSPEVGYTF
TRBV30	-	once	TRBJ1-5	TGTGCCTGGAGCGGGGGGCCTTATAGCAATCAGCCCCAGCATTTT	CAWSGGPYSNQPQHF
TRBV7-7	TRBD1	-	TRBJ1-2	TGTGCTAGCAGCCCCGAGGACAGGGTCTATGGCTACACCTTC	CASSPEDRVYGYTF
TRBV9	-	-	TRBJ2-7	TGTGCCAGCAGCTTCTCCGGGACAACGACCTACGAGCAGTACTTC	CASSFSGTTTYEQYF